Below, 10 T cell receptor beta chains from the same sample are listed, as sequenced in a study of T cells after yellow fever vaccination. TCRdb re-called the 5' RACE reads through MiXCR, storing one row per CDR3 protein. The sample lists around 350,000 distinct CDR3 sequences; approximately 6% were seen once. The material was PBMCs, obtained 5 days after the yellow fever booster vaccination. These receptors came from a man aged 25-45 years who received the YFV17D yellow fever vaccine.

A note on this clonotype: Germline is not matched at one junction end, which may reflect a read error. This sequence joins TRBV20-1 and TRBJ2-7; possibly TRBD2 for D (6 bases). Germline V gene data show CDR1 as DFQATT and CDR2 as SNEGSKA (reference sequence). The CDR3 has 16 residues. Written as DNA, the CDR3 is TGCAGTGCTAGTGGAGGGGTACATTTCGCACCCTACGAGAAGTACTTC. Translation: CSASGGVHFAPYEKYF.

This clonotype came up a few times. The chain combines TRBV18 with TRBJ2-7; D gene unclear. The CDR3 is 13 amino acids. In germline, CDR1 is KGHSH, CDR2 LQKENI. Trimming shortened V by 0 bases and J by 9 bases, and 12 bases separated the two germline ends. The CDR3 spells CASSPPSSVGQYF. In nucleotides, the CDR3 is TGTGCCAGCTCACCACCCTCCTCCGTGGGGCAGTACTTC.

This clonotype was counted a few times. V is TRBV3-1 and J is TRBJ1-5; D uncertain. The CDR3 covers 16 residues. Looked up from germline, CDR1 is LGHDT and CDR2 is YNNKEL (reference sequence). With 4 bases removed from V and 0 bases from J, the gap between germline ends came to 13 bases. The CDR3 DNA reads as TGTGCCAGCAGCCCACCCGGTTGGAATAGCAATCAGCCCCAGCATTTT. The encoded protein is CASSPPGWNSNQPQHF.

The sample holds a few counts of this clonotype. This rearrangement joins TRBV5-1 to TRBJ1-4; D is perhaps TRBD1 (5 bases). Germline V lookup: CDR1 SGHRS, CDR2 YFSETQ. The CDR3 totals 17 residues. Trimming pared 0 bases from V and 13 bases from J, leaving 25 bases between. As DNA, the CDR3 is TGCGCCAGCAGCTTGGCCCTAGGCCAGGGCTCAGGCATGGGACTGTTTTTT. Amino acids: CASSLALGQGSGMGLFF.

V gene TRBV29-1 combines with J gene TRBJ2-6; 9 positions agree with TRBD1. V gave up 8 bases and J gave up 2 bases; unmatched junction bases: 4. The CDR3 is made up of 14 amino acids. Per germline, CDR1 SQVTM and CDR2 ANQGSEA. CDR3 protein: CSITGGAGANVLTF. Here the CDR3 DNA reads TGCAGCATCACAGGGGGCGCTGGGGCCAACGTCCTGACTTTC.

This clonotype appeared a few times. The rearrangement uses TRBV7-9 and TRBJ1-2; D ambiguous. Trimming pared 3 bases from V and 3 bases from J, leaving 8 bases between. The CDR3 loop spans 13 amino acids. Germline values: CDR1 SEHNR, CDR2 FQNEAQ (reference sequence). This CDR3 is CASSLGSHYGYTF. In DNA form, the CDR3 reads TGTGCCAGCAGCTTGGGCAGCCACTATGGCTACACCTTC.

This clonotype was observed at least ten times. The chain couples TRBV7-9 to TRBJ2-7, with 13 bases lining up with TRBD2. The CDR3 sequence is 17 residues long. V was pared by 6 bases and J by 5 bases, with 13 bases of the junction left unmatched. In germline, CDR1 is SEHNR, CDR2 FQNEAQ (reference sequence). The CDR3 DNA sequence: TGTGCCAGCAGTTCCGGACTAGCGGGAGTATTCGTGCACGAGCAGTACTTC. Residues: CASSSGLAGVFVHEQYF. Filled out from reference TRBV7-9 and TRBJ2-7, the complete variable domain reads DTGVSQNPRHKITKRGQNVTFRCDPISEHNRLYWYRQTLGQGPEFLTYFQNEAQLEKSRLLSDRFSAERPKGSFSTLEIQRTEQGDSAMYLCASSSGLAGVFVHEQYFGPGTRLTVT.

This clonotype was picked up a small number of times. J is TRBJ1-5 and V is TRBV15; D is possibly TRBD1 (5 bases). CDR3 length equals 15 residues. V was clipped by 0 bases and J by 5 bases, with 11 bases between them. Germline values: CDR1 LNHNV, CDR2 YYDKDF (reference sequence). As DNA, the CDR3 is TGTGCCACCAGCAGAGATGGGCAGGGTGATCAGCCCCAGCATTTT. This codes for CATSRDGQGDQPQHF.

In this sample, this clonotype turned up many times. This rearrangement joins TRBV12-3 or TRBV12-4 to TRBJ2-7; possibly TRBD2 for D (5 bases). This CDR3 has 12 amino acids. Trimming pared 7 bases from V and 7 bases from J, leaving 14 bases between. The CDR3 coding sequence is TGTGCCAGCAATAGCGCTCTGGGAGAGCAGTACTTC. Amino acid sequence: CASNSALGEQYF.

This clonotype has a handful of counts. The CDR3 protein is CATSSDREYQPQHF. CDR3 nucleotides: TGTGCCACCAGTTCGGACAGGGAATATCAGCCCCAGCATTTT. The genes are TRBV24-1 and TRBJ1-5; TRBD1 matches at 8 bases. V lost 6 bases to trimming and J lost 5 bases; unmatched junction nucleotides: 5. CDR1 KGHDR and CDR2 SFDVKD come from the germline V gene. The CDR3 runs 14 residues.